This TCR beta chain stems from a study of cytomegalovirus exposure and HLA in healthy donors. Study details: As an earlier analysis found, some 170 million T cells yielded over 95 million unique TCR beta sequences. Study-wide results and limits: In an earlier analysis, most TCR beta V segments were productive about 90% or about 30% of the time.

Nominal health characterized the donors when sampled, though unrecorded immune exposures were likely. Primers: 60 Vbeta forward and 13 Jbeta reverse. Authors' data handling: In a later analysis, of tens of millions of unique beta chains, roughly 9.9 million appeared in at least two donors. TCRdb's copy holds only in-frame clones and misses some; the assay was immunoSEQ multiplex PCR. V and J calls and clone size follow that table, whereas D and trimming were derived from the DNA. The sample contains 200,000 to 250,000 clones, around 85% of which appear only once. V shed 7 bases and J 5 bases; nucleotides not matched to a gene: 10. CDR1 and CDR2 from the germline V gene are MDHEN and SYDVKM. This CDR3 region has 14 residues. Of note for this clone: Its target is not known.

The TCR was taken from a human donor in good health. Sequencing was performed on PBMCs. J is TRBJ1-1 and V is TRBV28, with 7 bases matching TRBD1. The CDR3 protein is CASTHLQGRTEAFF. The CDR3 DNA reads TGTGCCAGCACCCATCTACAGGGGAGGACTGAAGCTTTCTTT.